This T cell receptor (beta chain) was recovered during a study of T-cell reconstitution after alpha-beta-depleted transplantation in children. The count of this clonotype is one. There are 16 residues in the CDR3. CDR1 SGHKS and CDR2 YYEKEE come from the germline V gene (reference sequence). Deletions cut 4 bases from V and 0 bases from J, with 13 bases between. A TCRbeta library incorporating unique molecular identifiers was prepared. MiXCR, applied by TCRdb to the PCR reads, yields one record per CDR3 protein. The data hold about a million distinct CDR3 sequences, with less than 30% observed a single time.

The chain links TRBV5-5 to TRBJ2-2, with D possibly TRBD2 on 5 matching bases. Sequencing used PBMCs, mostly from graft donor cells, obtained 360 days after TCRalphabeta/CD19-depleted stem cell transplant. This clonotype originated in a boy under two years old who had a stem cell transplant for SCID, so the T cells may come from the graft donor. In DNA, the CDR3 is TGTGCCAGCAGCCGGGGTCCAGCCTCGAACACCGGGGAGCTGTTTTTT. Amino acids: CASSRGPASNTGELFF.